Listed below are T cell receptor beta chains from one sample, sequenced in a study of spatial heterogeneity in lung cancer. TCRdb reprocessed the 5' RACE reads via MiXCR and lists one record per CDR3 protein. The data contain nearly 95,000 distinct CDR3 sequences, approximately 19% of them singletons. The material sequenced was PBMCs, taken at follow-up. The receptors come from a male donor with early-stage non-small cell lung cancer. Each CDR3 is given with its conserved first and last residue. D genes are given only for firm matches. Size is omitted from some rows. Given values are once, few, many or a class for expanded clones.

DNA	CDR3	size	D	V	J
TGTGCCAGCAGTGAAGGGGGTAGCAATCAGCCCCAGCATTTT	CASSEGGSNQPQHF	.	.	TRBV2	TRBJ1-5
TGTGCCAGCAGCTCCCTACAGGGTGGTGGGCAAGAGACCCAGTACTTC	CASSSLQGGGQETQYF	few	.	TRBV7-6	TRBJ2-5
TGTGCCAGCAGCCCGACAGGGGCCTACGAGCAGTACTTC	CASSPTGAYEQYF	few	TRBD1	TRBV3-1	TRBJ2-7
TGCGCCAGCAGTCATAAGAGGGGCGAGCAGTACTTC	CASSHKRGEQYF	few	.	TRBV23-1	TRBJ2-7
TGTGCCAGCAGCTCCACTAGGGCCAAAAACATTCAGTACTTC	CASSSTRAKNIQYF	many	.	TRBV6-6	TRBJ2-4
TGTGCCAGCAGTGGCGGGAGGGCGCCAGATACGCAGTATTTT	CASSGGRAPDTQYF	few	TRBD2	TRBV2	TRBJ2-3
TGTGCCAGCAGCCGCGGCGGGCCCTCTGGGGCCAACGTCCTGACTTTC	CASSRGGPSGANVLTF	few	.	TRBV7-8	TRBJ2-6
TGCAGTGCCCAGGACCAAGAGACCCAGTACTTC	CSAQDQETQYF	medium-sized	.	TRBV20-1	TRBJ2-5
TGCGCCAGCAGCCGGGCGAGCGGGAGCACAGATACGCAGTATTTT	CASSRASGSTDTQYF	few	.	TRBV5-1	TRBJ2-3
TGTGCCAGCAGCTTGAGCGGGGGCACAGATACGCAGTATTTT	CASSLSGGTDTQYF	few	TRBD2	TRBV11-3	TRBJ2-3
TGTGCCAGCAGGTTGGGACAGACTAGCACAGATACGCAGTATTTT	CASRLGQTSTDTQYF	.	TRBD1	TRBV9	TRBJ2-3
TGTGCCAGCAGCCAAGTCCCTTGGGGAGCCGGGGCGGCCTACAATGAGCAGTTCTTC	CASSQVPWGAGAAYNEQFF	many	.	TRBV3-1	TRBJ2-1
TGTGCCAGTAGTATAGCGTTTCGGACTGAAGCTTTCTTT	CASSIAFRTEAFF	.	.	TRBV19	TRBJ1-1
TGTGCCACCTGGGCCAGCTTAGGTGGCTACACCTTC	CATWASLGGYTF	few	.	TRBV6-5	TRBJ1-2
TGTGCCAGCAGTAAACAGGGCGCCTTGAACACTGAAGCTTTCTTT	CASSKQGALNTEAFF	few	.	TRBV12-3/TRBV12-4	TRBJ1-1
TGCGCCAGCAGCCAAGGGCAAAGTATGTCAGCTTTCTTT	CASSQGQSMSAFF	few	.	TRBV4-3	TRBJ1-1